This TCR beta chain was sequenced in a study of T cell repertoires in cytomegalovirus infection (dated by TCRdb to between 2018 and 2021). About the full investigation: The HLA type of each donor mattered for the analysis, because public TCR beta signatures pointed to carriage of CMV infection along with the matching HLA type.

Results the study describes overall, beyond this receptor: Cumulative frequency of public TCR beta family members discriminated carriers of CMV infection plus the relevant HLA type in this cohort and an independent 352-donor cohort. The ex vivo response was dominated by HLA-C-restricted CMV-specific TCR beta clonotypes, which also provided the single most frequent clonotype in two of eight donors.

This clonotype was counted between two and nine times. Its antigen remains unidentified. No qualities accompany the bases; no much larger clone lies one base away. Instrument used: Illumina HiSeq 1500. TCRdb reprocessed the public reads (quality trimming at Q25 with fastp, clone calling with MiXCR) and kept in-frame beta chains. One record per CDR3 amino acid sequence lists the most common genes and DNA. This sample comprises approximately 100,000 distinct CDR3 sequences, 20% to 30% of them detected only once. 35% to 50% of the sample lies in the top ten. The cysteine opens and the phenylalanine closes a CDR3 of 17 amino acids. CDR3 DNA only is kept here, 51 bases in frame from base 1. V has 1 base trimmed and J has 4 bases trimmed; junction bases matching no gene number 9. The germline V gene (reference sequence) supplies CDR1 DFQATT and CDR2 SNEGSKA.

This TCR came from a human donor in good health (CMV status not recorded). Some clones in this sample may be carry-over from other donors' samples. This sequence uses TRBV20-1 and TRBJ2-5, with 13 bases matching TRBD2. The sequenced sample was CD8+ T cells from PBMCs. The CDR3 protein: CSARVGATSGGLETQYF. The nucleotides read TGCAGTGCTAGAGTGGGGGCGACTAGCGGGGGGTTAGAGACCCAGTACTTC.